The 15 T cell receptor beta chains given below trace back to one sample, sequenced in a study of blood T cell repertoires in COVID-19. Data came from immunoSEQ multiplex PCR; TCRdb stores just in-frame clones and leaves some out. The sample lists 200,000 to 250,000 clones, around four fifths seen once, with 5% to 8% in the top ten. The sample taken for sequencing was peripheral blood. These receptors originate from a woman in her fifties or sixties with active or convalescent COVID-19.

V gene TRBV5-5 combines with J gene TRBJ2-1, with TRBD2 matching 8 bases. The CDR3 runs 19 residues. J was trimmed by 0 bases and V by 4 bases; bases with no gene match: 15. The V gene's germline CDR1 is SGHKS and CDR2 YYEKEE (reference sequence). The CDR3 protein is CASSPGDSGVPSSYNEQFF. CDR3 nucleotide sequence: TGTGCCAGCAGCCCGGGGGATAGCGGGGTCCCTAGCTCCTACAATGAGCAGTTCTTC.

Regarding this clone: The sample holds other DNA sequences that translate to the same CDR3. The chain recombines TRBV30 with TRBJ2-5; D not certain. V was trimmed by 0 bases and J by 5 bases, leaving 7 bases between them. CDR3 length: 12 residues. Looked up from germline, CDR1 is GTSNPN and CDR2 is SVGIG (reference sequence). The CDR3 loop is CAWSVQRETQYF. The CDR3 DNA reads as TGTGCCTGGAGTGTCCAGAGGGAGACCCAGTACTTC.

The chain has TRBV19 and TRBJ1-4; D is possibly TRBD1 (6 bases). CDR1 is LNHDA, CDR2 SQIVND, per germline (reference sequence). The CDR3 sequence is 15 residues long. Trimming shortened V by 4 bases and J by 2 bases, and 11 bases separated the two germline ends. DNA of the CDR3: TGTGCCAGTAGTAAAGGGACACGCACTAATGAAAAACTGTTTTTT. This encodes CASSKGTRTNEKLFF.

The chain recombines TRBV11-2 with TRBJ2-2; 12 bases are shared with TRBD2. Germline V gene lookup returns CDR1 SGHAT and CDR2 FQNNGV. This CDR3 comprises 18 residues. J lost 0 bases, V lost 5 bases, and 7 bases had no gene match. The CDR3 DNA is TGTGCCAGCAGCCCTGGGACTAGCGGGTTAACGAACACCGGGGAGCTGTTTTTT. This translates into CASSPGTSGLTNTGELFF.

The rearrangement joins TRBV28 to TRBJ2-1, with 10 bases lining up with TRBD1. The CDR3 runs to 15 residues. CDR1 and CDR2 (germline): MDHEN, SYDVKM. V shed 3 bases and J 7 bases; nucleotides not matched to a gene: 6. As DNA, the CDR3 is TGTGCCAGCAGTTTCGCGGGACAGGGGAGGAATGAGCAGTTCTTC. It encodes CASSFAGQGRNEQFF. Supplemented by reference TRBV28 and TRBJ2-1, the full variable domain reads DVKVTQSSRYLVKRTGEKVFLECVQDMDHENMFWYRQDPGLGLRLIYFSYDVKMKEKGDIPEGYSVSREKKERFSLILESASTNQTSMYLCASSFAGQGRNEQFFGPGTRLTVL.

This clone was observed a single time. This sequence joins TRBV11-3 and TRBJ2-1; TRBD2 matches at 8 bases. The CDR3 extends over 16 amino acids. V lost 5 bases, J lost 7 bases, and 13 bases stayed unmatched. Germline lookup yields CDR1 SGHNT and CDR2 YENEEA. CDR3 in DNA: TGTGCCAGCAGCCTTCGGGAGGGGGGGTTTGGAAATGAGCAGTTCTTC. Residues: CASSLREGGFGNEQFF.

This clone was detected only once. The chain couples TRBV5-1 to TRBJ1-1, with 12 bases fitting TRBD1. The CDR3 loop spans 15 amino acids. In germline, CDR1 is SGHRS, CDR2 YFSETQ. The V and J ends lost 4 bases and 3 bases, in that order; junction bases with no gene match: 4. The CDR3 sequence: CASSGGDRGHTEAFF. CDR3 in DNA: TGCGCCAGCAGCGGCGGGGACAGGGGGCACACTGAAGCTTTCTTT. Together with reference TRBV5-1 and TRBJ1-1, the CDR3 gives the full variable domain: KAGVTQTPRYLIKTRGQQVTLSCSPISGHRSVSWYQQTPGQGLQFLFEYFSETQRNKGNFPGRFSGRQFSNSRSEMNVSTLELGDSALYLCASSGGDRGHTEAFFGQGTRLTVV.

The chain links TRBV11-2 to TRBJ2-5; 10 nucleotides agree with TRBD2. The CDR3 is made up of 12 amino acids. V lost 6 bases to trimming and J lost 5 bases; unmatched junction nucleotides: 0. The germline V gene has CDR1 SGHAT and CDR2 FQNNGV. The CDR3 DNA reads as TGTGCCAGCAGGACTAGCGGGGAGACCCAGTACTTC. It translates to CASRTSGETQYF.

This chain connects TRBV24-1 to TRBJ1-3, with 7 bases aligning to TRBD1. Germline V lookup: CDR1 KGHDR, CDR2 SFDVKD. The V and J ends lost 1 base and 0 bases, in that order; junction bases with no gene match: 2. This CDR3 spans 16 amino acids. CDR3 nucleotides: TGTGCCACCAGTGATTTACAGGGGCTCTCTGGAAACACCATATATTTT. This sequence encodes CATSDLQGLSGNTIYF.

The chain recombines TRBV28 with TRBJ2-1, with 9 bases identical to TRBD2. Per the germline V gene, CDR1 is MDHEN and CDR2 is SYDVKM. The CDR3 extends over 17 amino acids. Germline trimming cut 5 bases from V and 10 bases from J; bases unmatched to any gene: 18. This CDR3 reads CASSLNTGLAHKVEQFF. As DNA, the CDR3 is TGTGCCAGCAGTCTAAATACGGGACTAGCCCACAAAGTAGAGCAGTTCTTC. The complete variable domain, with remaining parts taken from reference TRBV28 and TRBJ2-1, reads DVKVTQSSRYLVKRTGEKVFLECVQDMDHENMFWYRQDPGLGLRLIYFSYDVKMKEKGDIPEGYSVSREKKERFSLILESASTNQTSMYLCASSLNTGLAHKVEQFFGPGTRLTVL.

The CDR3 sequence is CASTAVAVGPQHF. CDR3 nucleotides: TGTGCCAGTACCGCCGTCGCGGTAGGGCCCCAGCATTTT. This chain links TRBV19 with TRBJ1-5, with D unclear. In germline, CDR1 is LNHDA, CDR2 SQIVND (reference sequence). This CDR3 contains 13 residues. Trimming cost V 7 bases and J 9 bases, with 16 bases left between them.

This clone has just one count. The chain combines TRBV10-2 with TRBJ1-1, with D hard to call. V lost 6 bases to trimming and J lost 5 bases, with 16 bases between them. This CDR3 contains 14 residues. In germline, CDR1 is WSHSY, CDR2 SAAADI. The CDR3 coding sequence is TGCGCCAGCAGAGAAACCGGAGGGCTTACTGAAGCTTTCTTT. Encoded protein: CASRETGGLTEAFF.

The chain has TRBV6-2 or TRBV6-3 and TRBJ2-4; 9 nucleotides align to TRBD1. The CDR3 extends over 18 amino acids. Germline-derived CDR1 and CDR2 are MNHEY and SVGEGT. Trimming at V came to 3 bases and at J to 1 base, leaving 10 bases not matched to a gene. CDR3 loop: CASSYLGQGPWAKNIQYF. The CDR3 DNA reads as TGTGCCAGCAGTTATTTGGGACAGGGACCTTGGGCCAAAAACATTCAGTACTTC.

The CDR3 region has the DNA TGTGCCAGTAGTAAACCGGGACAGGGGGGTTCACCCCTCCACTTT. It encodes CASSKPGQGGSPLHF. J is TRBJ1-6 and V is TRBV19; 11 nucleotides line up with TRBD1. The CDR3 consists of 15 residues. V shed 4 bases and J 9 bases; nucleotides not matched to a gene: 5. Germline V gene data show CDR1 as LNHDA and CDR2 as SQIVND (reference sequence).

The V and J genes are TRBV28 and TRBJ1-1; 9 bases map to TRBD1. The CDR3 contains 17 residues. The germline gives CDR1 MDHEN, CDR2 SYDVKM. The junction had 12 bases not matched to a gene; V was cut back by 3 bases and J by 4 bases. In DNA, the CDR3 is TGTGCCAGCAGTTTTGGGACAGGGAGCGTGATAAGCACTGAAGCTTTCTTT. Residues: CASSFGTGSVISTEAFF.